This T cell receptor beta chain was sequenced during a study of metastatic and nonmetastatic thyroid tumors. About the research overall: The study looked at repertoires side by side in blood and in tumor or nodule tissue from malignant and benign thyroid patients. Study observations and caveats: Benign nodules were reported to have significantly lower TCR beta diversity than malignant thyroid tumors, in blood and tumor.

Nobody among the patients had been given any treatment before thyroid surgery. Authors' methods: It was from CDR3 differences across clinicopathological groups that a distant-metastasis classifier for papillary thyroid cancer was built. TCRdb re-processed the PCR reads through MiXCR. For this entry, the V and J calls and clone size follow TCRdb and not the study's own pipeline. The sample includes more than 65,000 clones, approximately 15% of them seen just once. Of note for this clone: Its antigen is unknown. Sequence at one end of the junction differs from germline and may be a read error.

Per the germline V gene, CDR1 is PRHDT and CDR2 is FYEKMQ (reference sequence). The CDR3 consists of 15 residues. Source material: blood. V usage is TRBV13 and J usage is TRBJ2-2, with D tentatively TRBD1 or TRBD2 (6 bases each). The sequence was collected from a male donor with papillary thyroid cancer or a benign thyroid nodule (not recorded which). Some clones in this sample may be carry-over from other donors' samples. The CDR3 reads CASSLAAGHTGEPFF. The CDR3 bases are TGTGCCAGCAGCTTAGCGGCGGGACACACCGGGGAGCCGTTTTTT.